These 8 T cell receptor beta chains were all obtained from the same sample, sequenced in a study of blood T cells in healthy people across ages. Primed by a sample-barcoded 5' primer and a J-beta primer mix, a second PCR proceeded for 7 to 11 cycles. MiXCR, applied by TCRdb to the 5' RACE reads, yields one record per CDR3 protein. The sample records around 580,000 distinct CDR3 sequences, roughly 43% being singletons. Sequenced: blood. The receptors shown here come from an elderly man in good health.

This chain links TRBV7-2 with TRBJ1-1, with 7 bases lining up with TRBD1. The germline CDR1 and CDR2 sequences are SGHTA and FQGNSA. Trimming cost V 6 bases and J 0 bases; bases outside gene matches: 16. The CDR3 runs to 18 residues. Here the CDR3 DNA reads TGTGCCAGCAGAGTCTATACAGGGGCCGCCCCGATGAACACTGAAGCTTTCTTT. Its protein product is CASRVYTGAAPMNTEAFF.

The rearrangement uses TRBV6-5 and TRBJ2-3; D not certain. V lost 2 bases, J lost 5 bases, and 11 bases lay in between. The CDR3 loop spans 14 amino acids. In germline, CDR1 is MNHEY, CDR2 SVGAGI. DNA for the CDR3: TGTGCCAGCAGTTACGGGCTAGGATTAGATACGCAGTATTTT. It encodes CASSYGLGLDTQYF.

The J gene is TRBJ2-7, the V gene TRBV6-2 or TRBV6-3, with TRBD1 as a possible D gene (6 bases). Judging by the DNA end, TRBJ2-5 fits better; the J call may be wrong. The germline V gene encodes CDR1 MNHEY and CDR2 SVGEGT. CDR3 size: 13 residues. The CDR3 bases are TGTGCCAGCAGAGGACAGACAAAGCAGACCCAGTACTTC. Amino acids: CASRGQTKQTQYF.

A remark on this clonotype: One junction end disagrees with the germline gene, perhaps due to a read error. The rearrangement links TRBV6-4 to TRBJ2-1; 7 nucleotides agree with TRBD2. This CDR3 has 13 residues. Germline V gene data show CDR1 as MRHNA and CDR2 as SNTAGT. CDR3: CASRVEGGGEPFF. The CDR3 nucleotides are TGTGCCAGCAGAGTCGAGGGCGGGGGTGAGCCGTTCTTC.

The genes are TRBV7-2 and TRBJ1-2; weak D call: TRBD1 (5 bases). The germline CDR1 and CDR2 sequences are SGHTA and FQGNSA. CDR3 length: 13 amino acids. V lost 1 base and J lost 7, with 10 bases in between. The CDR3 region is CASSLDRSGGYTF. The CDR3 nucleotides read TGTGCCAGCAGCTTAGACAGGTCGGGTGGCTACACCTTC.

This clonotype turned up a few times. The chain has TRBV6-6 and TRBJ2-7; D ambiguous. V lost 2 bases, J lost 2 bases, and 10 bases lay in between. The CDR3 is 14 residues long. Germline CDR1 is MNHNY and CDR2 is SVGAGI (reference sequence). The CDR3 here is CASSYAQGTYEQYF. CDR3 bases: TGTGCCAGCAGTTACGCACAAGGGACCTACGAGCAGTACTTC.

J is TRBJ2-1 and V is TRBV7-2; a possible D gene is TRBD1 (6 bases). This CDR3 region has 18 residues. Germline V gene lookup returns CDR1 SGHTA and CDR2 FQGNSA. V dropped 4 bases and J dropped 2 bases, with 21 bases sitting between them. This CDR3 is CASSSQIGTIGAYNEQFF. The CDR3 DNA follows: TGTGCCAGCAGCTCTCAGATCGGGACAATAGGCGCCTACAATGAGCAGTTCTTC.

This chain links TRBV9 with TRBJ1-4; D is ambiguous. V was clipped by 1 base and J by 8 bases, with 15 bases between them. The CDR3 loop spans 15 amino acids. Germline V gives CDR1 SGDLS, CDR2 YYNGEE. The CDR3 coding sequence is TGTGCCAGCAGCGTAACCGGGTCCGAAGGCGAAAAACTGTTTTTT. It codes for CASSVTGSEGEKLFF.